The T cell receptor beta chain under discussion was sequenced for a study of blood T cell repertoires in COVID-19. Overall study: Sources were T cells, B-cell-depleted T cells, or PBMCs; the material itself was cDNA or gDNA.

Per the authors' pipeline: Reference gene primer amplification yielded estimated nucleated cell counts. Libraries were prepared by immunoSEQ multiplex PCR; TCRdb keeps only in-frame clonotypes and omits some of them. The V and J calls and clone size are taken from that table; D and trimming were inferred from the DNA. Here the sample spans about 170,000 clones, about four fifths being singletons. This CDR3 contains 14 residues. V lost 7 bases, J lost 8 bases, and 9 bases stayed unmatched. CDR1 is MNHEY, CDR2 SMNVEV, per germline (reference sequence). This clone ranks as medium-sized. The J gene is TRBJ2-1, the V gene TRBV27; 9 positions agree with TRBD1. Sequencing was performed on PBMCs or T cells enriched from blood (not recorded which). The origin of this receptor is a woman between 50 and 59 years old in a cohort exposed to, infected with or recovered from COVID-19 (not recorded which). CDR3 bases: TGTGCCAGCACTACCGGGACAGGGAAGGATGAGCAGTTCTTC. Amino acid sequence: CASTTGTGKDEQFF.